Following are 10 T cell receptor beta chains from one sample sequenced in a study of T cell clonality in common variable immunodeficiency. Assay: immunoSEQ multiplex PCR; the TCRdb copy retains only in-frame clones and omits some. This record lists 40,000 to 60,000 clones, none seen once only, and the top ten clones contain about 1.8%. The sequencing input was peripheral blood mononuclear cells. These receptors originate from a person aged 18 to 75 in good health.

Many counts were recorded for this clone. The CDR3 end lies 3 residues beyond the end of the read and is filled in from the germline J gene. This chain joins TRBV18 and TRBJ2-3; D may be TRBD1 (6 bases). Trimming removed 5 bases from V and 2 bases from J, with 17 bases in between. The length of the CDR3 is 16 residues. Germline assignment: CDR1 KGHSH and CDR2 LQKENI. The covered CDR3 bases are TGTGCCAGCTCAGAGACAGGCTCCGGGGCCACAGATACG. This codes for CASSETGSGATDT. From start to end, the CDR3 is CASSETGSGATDTQYF.

This clone was observed a handful of times. The missing CDR3 end, 3 residues past where the read stops, is filled in from the germline J gene. The chain combines TRBV7-8 with TRBJ1-4, with D hard to call. The germline V gene has CDR1 SGHVS and CDR2 FQNEAQ. The CDR3 is 18 residues long. The CDR3 sequence: CASSSTTVSFLYNSPLFF. Partial CDR3 DNA: TGTGCCAGCAGCTCGACAACAGTATCCTTCCTCTATAATTCACCA.

This clone was seen many times. The observed sequence ends 3 residues before the CDR3 terminus, with the missing tail filled in from the germline J gene. This sequence joins TRBV7-6 and TRBJ2-6; 9 positions agree with TRBD2. The trim removed 4 bases at V and 0 bases at J, leaving 7 bases unmatched. This CDR3 spans 18 amino acids. Germline assignment: CDR1 SGHVS and CDR2 FNYEAQ. The part of the CDR3 DNA that was read is TGTGCCAGCAGCTCCAGGGGTAGCGGGAGCTCTGGGGCCAACGTC. Its protein product is CASSSRGSGSSGANV. The entire CDR3 protein reads CASSSRGSGSSGANVLTF.

Ten or more counts support this clone. The read halts 3 residues ahead of the CDR3 end, with the missing end drawn from the germline J gene. The J gene is TRBJ2-1, the V gene TRBV5-5, with TRBD2 matching over 7 bases. Looked up from germline, CDR1 is SGHKS and CDR2 is YYEKEE (reference sequence). The CDR3 contains 14 residues. After removal of 0 bases from V and 4 bases from J, the junction contained 1 base not matched to a gene. CDR3 in amino acids: CASSLGGGYNEQFF. Partial CDR3 DNA: TGTGCCAGCAGCTTGGGGGGGGGTTACAATGAG.

This clone showed up many times. The CDR3 loop reads CASSIGVLMTGELFF. The DNA read from the CDR3 is TGTGCCAGCAGCATAGGGGTTTTGATGACCGGGGAG. The rearrangement uses TRBV5-6 and TRBJ2-2; tentatively, D is TRBD1 (5 bases). The read finishes 3 residues shy of the CDR3 end, and the germline J gene is used to complete it. Trimming pared 4 bases from V and 5 bases from J, leaving 15 bases between. In germline, CDR1 is SGHDT, CDR2 YYEEEE. The CDR3 covers 15 residues.

In this sample, this clone turned up a few times. From the germline J gene comes the end of the CDR3, since the read stops 3 residues before it. J is TRBJ1-2 and V is TRBV19; TRBD1 might be the D (5 bases). The CDR3 loop spans 14 amino acids. Germline V lookup: CDR1 LNHDA, CDR2 SQIVND (reference sequence). The CDR3 protein is CASRGTSGTWDYTF. CDR3 bases read: TGTGCCAGTAGGGGGACTAGCGGAACTTGGGAC.

This clone was seen at least ten times. Read coverage stops 3 residues before the CDR3 terminus; the germline J gene supplies the remainder. This chain uses TRBV19 with TRBJ2-1; tentative D call: TRBD1 (5 bases). This CDR3 spans 13 amino acids. From germline, CDR1 is LNHDA and CDR2 SQIVND (reference sequence). Between the trimmed V and J ends, which lost 8 bases and 1 base, there was a span of 9 bases. The CDR3 bases that were read are TGTGCCAGTGGCAGGGAATCCTACAATGAG. This gives the protein CASGRESYNE. The CDR3 in its entirety is CASGRESYNEQFF.

With respect to this clone: The read terminates 3 residues before the CDR3 end, so the remaining end is supplied by the germline J gene. This chain joins TRBV19 and TRBJ1-1; D unclear. CDR1 is LNHDA, CDR2 SQIVND, per germline (reference sequence). This CDR3 has 16 amino acids. Trimming removed 3 bases at V and 1 base at J, with 15 bases between. CDR3 protein: CASSMGLLLKNTEAFF. The covered CDR3 bases are TGTGCCAGTAGTATGGGCCTCCTCCTCAAGAACACTGAA.

This clone has just a few counts. An end of the junction does not agree with germline; a read error may underlie this. Within the sample, other DNA sequences also encode this same CDR3. CDR3 bases read: TGTGCCAGTAGACGGGACACCGGAAACACG. This encodes CASRRDTGNT. The full CDR3 sequence reads CASRRDTGNTIYF. The V gene is TRBV19, the J gene TRBJ1-3; possible D gene TRBD1, 6 bases. The read finishes 3 residues shy of the CDR3 end, and the germline J gene is used to complete it. The CDR3 has 13 amino acids. Germline V gene data show CDR1 as LNHDA and CDR2 as SQIVND (reference sequence).

There are many counts of this clone. The read ends 3 residues before the CDR3 terminus; that terminus is restored from the germline J gene. This sequence joins TRBV12-5 and TRBJ2-1; perhaps TRBD2 as D (5 bases). The CDR3 length is 13 residues. V was pared by 1 base and J by 5 bases, with 6 bases between. Germline values: CDR1 LGHNT, CDR2 FRNRAP. The CDR3 loop reads CASGLGTDNEQFF. CDR3 DNA (partial): TGTGCTAGTGGTTTGGGGACTGACAATGAG.